The T cell receptor beta chain under discussion was sequenced for a study of cytomegalovirus exposure and HLA in healthy donors. Study-level information: T cells numbering about 179 million yielded some 120 million unique TCR beta sequences in an earlier analysis. A preliminary data release comprised 70 million to 95 million unique TCRs obtained from HLA-typed donors.

Trimming left V 3 bases short and J 4 bases short, with 10 bases between. The CDR3 has 13 residues. Germline lookup yields CDR1 MRHNA and CDR2 SNTAGT. Vbeta (60) and Jbeta (13) primers were used in the PCR. Sequencing was performed with immunoSEQ multiplex PCR; in TCRdb, only in-frame clones are kept and a portion is missing. The data contain roughly 170,000 clones, 80% to 90% of them singletons. The source of this sequence is a girl aged 2 to 10 in good health and CMV-seropositive. Sequenced material: PBMCs. The rearrangement joins TRBV6-4 to TRBJ2-7, with D perhaps TRBD2 (7 bases). CDR3 nucleotide sequence: TGTGCCAGCAGTGAAGAGGGGGGGTACGAGCAGTACTTC. Its translation is CASSEEGGYEQYF.